The 9 T cell receptor beta chains listed next were all sequenced from one sample in a study of shared clonotypes between healthy human individuals. Method: immunoSEQ multiplex PCR; TCRdb's copy keeps in-frame clones and lacks some. Of about 1.1 million clones listed, 60% to 80% were seen once; the top ten hold more than 0.85%. The sample was memory CD4+ T cells from PBMCs. The sample's subset: CD45RA-negative fraction. Receptors were obtained from a man younger than 35 in good health. Some clones in this sample may be carry-over from other donors' samples.

The V and J genes are TRBV27 and TRBJ1-1; D perhaps matches TRBD1 (5 bases). The ends were cut back, 6 bases at V and 3 bases at J, with 17 bases in the middle. This CDR3 is built from 15 residues. Germline V lookup: CDR1 MNHEY, CDR2 SMNVEV (reference sequence). The CDR3 DNA reads TGTGCCAGCAGCGCACGGGCTATGGGGGACACTGAAGCTTTCTTT. The encoded protein is CASSARAMGDTEAFF.

This chain joins TRBV15 and TRBJ1-5; D gene uncertain. The CDR3 extends over 16 amino acids. Per the germline V gene, CDR1 is LNHNV and CDR2 is YYDKDF (reference sequence). V lost 0 bases and J 6 bases, leaving 15 bases between the germline ends. Written as DNA, the CDR3 is TGTGCCACCAGCAGAGATAGCAATTTCGTCGGTCAGCCCCAGCATTTT. Translated, it gives CATSRDSNFVGQPQHF.

The chain uses TRBV4-3 and TRBJ1-5; D possibly corresponds to TRBD1 (5 bases). Germline lookup yields CDR1 LGHNA and CDR2 YSLEER. Deletions cut 0 bases from V and 6 bases from J, with 9 bases between. The CDR3 loop spans 14 amino acids. The CDR3, as DNA: TGCGCCAGCAGCCAAGATCTGGGGCTTCAGCCCCAGCATTTT. Its translation: CASSQDLGLQPQHF.

Concerning this clone: The junction departs from the called germline gene at one end, perhaps through a read error. The chain couples TRBV29-1 to TRBJ1-5; a weak D match, TRBD1 (5 bases). This CDR3 has 15 residues. Looked up from germline, CDR1 is SQVTM and CDR2 is ANQGSEA. The CDR3 region is CSVKEGALGNQPQHF. In nucleotides, the CDR3 is TGCAGCGTTAAAGAAGGGGCTCTGGGCAATCAGCCCCAGCATTTT.

Only a few counts were recorded for this clone. The CDR3 reads CASSPHPDTQYF. CDR3 nucleotides: TGTGCCAGCAGCCCTCACCCAGATACGCAGTATTTT. The rearrangement uses TRBV7-9 and TRBJ2-3; D is uncertain. The germline V gene has CDR1 SEHNR and CDR2 FQNEAQ (reference sequence). The CDR3 extends over 12 amino acids. V lost 5 bases, J lost 4 bases, and 7 bases lay in between. The variable domain in full, with the rest retrieved from reference TRBV7-9 and TRBJ2-3, is DTGVSQNPRHKITKRGQNVTFRCDPISEHNRLYWYRQTLGQGPEFLTYFQNEAQLEKSRLLSDRFSAERPKGSFSTLEIQRTEQGDSAMYLCASSPHPDTQYFGPGTRLTVL.

This clone was seen a few times. Other DNA variants within this sample encode the same CDR3. The chain joins TRBV30 to TRBJ1-1, with 9 bases lining up with TRBD1. The CDR3 runs 13 residues. Germline loops: CDR1 GTSNPN, CDR2 SVGIG (reference sequence). J was trimmed by 8 bases and V by 0 bases; bases with no gene match: 4. CDR3 amino acids: CAWSVNRGREAFF. CDR3 nucleotides: TGTGCCTGGAGTGTGAACAGGGGGCGCGAAGCTTTCTTT. Complete variable domain (other parts from reference TRBV30 and TRBJ1-1): SQTIHQWPATLVQPVGSPLSLECTVEGTSNPNLYWYRQAAGRGLQLLFYSVGIGQISSEVPQNLSASRPQDRQFILSSKKLLLSDSGFYLCAWSVNRGREAFFGQGTRLTVV.

There are many counts of this clone. The J gene is TRBJ2-7, the V gene TRBV7-2, with TRBD2 matching 10 bases. Germline V CDR1 and CDR2: SGHTA, FQGNSA. This CDR3 has 15 amino acids. With V trimmed by 5 bases and J by 8 bases, 12 bases remained unmatched. CDR3 residues: CASSERTSGGPQQYF. CDR3 nucleotide sequence: TGTGCCAGCAGCGAGCGGACTAGCGGAGGGCCCCAGCAGTACTTC.

This clone appeared once. The CDR3 loop reads CASSPAGSGANVLTF. The CDR3 coding sequence is TGTGCCAGCTCGCCAGCGGGTTCTGGGGCCAACGTCCTGACTTTC. The V and J genes are TRBV6-5 and TRBJ2-6; D possibly corresponds to TRBD2 (6 bases). V was trimmed by 8 bases and J by 1 base, leaving 12 bases between them. The CDR3 is 15 residues long. Germline CDR1 MNHEY, CDR2 SVGAGI.

In its sample, this clone was seen many times. The V gene is TRBV4-2, the J gene TRBJ2-7, with D hard to call. This CDR3 has 15 residues. Germline-derived CDR1 and CDR2 are LGHNA and YNFKEQ. Trimming left V 4 bases short and J 2 bases short, with 15 bases between. CDR3 protein: CASSPLAGAPYEQYF. The CDR3 DNA is TGTGCCAGCAGCCCATTAGCCGGAGCACCCTACGAGCAGTACTTC.